This passage covers 10 T cell receptor beta chains from one sample sequenced in a study of shared clonotypes between healthy human individuals. The protocol was immunoSEQ multiplex PCR, while the TCRdb copy is restricted to in-frame clones and leaves out a portion. The data show some 2,500,000 clones, with approximately 90% seen just once and more than 0.35% held by the top ten. Material: naive CD4+ T cells from PBMCs. Noted subset: CD45RA+ positively selected. All receptors come from a man aged 18 to 30 in good health. Some clones in this sample may be carry-over from other donors' samples.

The rearrangement uses TRBV7-3 and TRBJ1-1; no clear D gene. The germline gives CDR1 SGHTA, CDR2 FQGTGA. V lost 5 bases, J lost 4 bases, and 14 bases lay in between. This CDR3 is built from 14 residues. CDR3 sequence (DNA): TGTGCCAGCAGCCGATCTACATTCCCCACTGAAGCTTTCTTT. Translated, it gives CASSRSTFPTEAFF.

This chain's CDR3 is CASSEYNQVKNEQFF. The CDR3 DNA is TGTGCCAGCAGTGAATATAACCAGGTCAAAAATGAGCAGTTCTTC. The chain joins TRBV25-1 to TRBJ2-1; no clear D. CDR1 and CDR2 (germline): MGHDK, SYGVNS. Trimming cost V 0 bases and J 7 bases, with 13 bases left between them. The CDR3 spans 15 residues.

The chain uses TRBV5-6 and TRBJ1-2; D is perhaps TRBD1 (6 bases). The CDR3 contains 12 residues. CDR1 is SGHDT and CDR2 is YYEEEE in the germline V gene. V was trimmed by 2 bases and J by 8 bases, leaving 10 bases between them. CDR3 in DNA: TGTGCCAGCAGCTTTCCAGGACAGGGCTACACCTTC. It translates to CASSFPGQGYTF.

The chain uses TRBV7-9 and TRBJ2-2; D may be TRBD1 (6 bases). V was pared by 5 bases and J by 4 bases, with 11 bases between. Germline V gives CDR1 SEHNR, CDR2 FQNEAQ (reference sequence). The CDR3 is 14 amino acids. CDR3 protein: CASSVLRGTGELFF. Here the CDR3 DNA reads TGTGCCAGCAGCGTACTCAGGGGCACCGGGGAGCTGTTTTTT. The full variable domain, in which reference TRBV7-9 and TRBJ2-2 provide the parts outside the CDR3, is DTGVSQNPRHKITKRGQNVTFRCDPISEHNRLYWYRQTLGQGPEFLTYFQNEAQLEKSRLLSDRFSAERPKGSFSTLEIQRTEQGDSAMYLCASSVLRGTGELFFGEGSRLTVL.

The chain recombines TRBV6-6 with TRBJ1-2; no reliable D call. Germline CDR1 and CDR2: MNHNY and SVGAGI (reference sequence). Trimming left V 7 bases short and J 6 bases short, with 15 bases between. This CDR3 spans 13 amino acids. The CDR3 is CASIRLGRHGYTF. The DNA for the CDR3 is TGTGCCAGCATTAGGTTGGGGAGACATGGCTACACCTTC.

Regarding this clone: The sample carries other DNA sequences with the same CDR3. This rearrangement joins TRBV5-1 to TRBJ2-3; TRBD2 agrees at 8 bases. Germline V gives CDR1 SGHRS, CDR2 YFSETQ. The J segment lost 6 bases and the V segment lost 3 bases, leaving 6 bases of the junction unmatched. The CDR3 contains 14 residues. CDR3 region: CASSYGTSGDTQYF. DNA for the CDR3: TGCGCCAGCAGCTATGGGACTAGTGGTGATACGCAGTATTTT. Complete variable domain (other parts from reference TRBV5-1 and TRBJ2-3): KAGVTQTPRYLIKTRGQQVTLSCSPISGHRSVSWYQQTPGQGLQFLFEYFSETQRNKGNFPGRFSGRQFSNSRSEMNVSTLELGDSALYLCASSYGTSGDTQYFGPGTRLTVL.

The V and J genes are TRBV30 and TRBJ1-2; 7 bases map to TRBD1. This CDR3 is 13 amino acids long. The J segment lost 4 bases and the V segment lost 2 bases, leaving 4 bases of the junction unmatched. CDR1 is GTSNPN, CDR2 SVGIG, per germline (reference sequence). The CDR3 protein is CAWSKTGVYGYTF. DNA for the CDR3: TGTGCCTGGAGTAAAACAGGGGTCTATGGCTACACCTTC.

The chain couples TRBV29-1 to TRBJ1-1, with TRBD1 identical over 9 bases. The CDR3 has 14 amino acids. Germline CDR1 is SQVTM and CDR2 is ANQGSEA. Unmatched junction bases numbered 7, after V lost 7 bases and J lost 1 base. CDR3 loop: CSANTGGWNTEAFF. CDR3 nucleotides: TGCAGCGCAAATACAGGGGGCTGGAACACTGAAGCTTTCTTT.

CDR3 in DNA: TGTGCCACCAGCAGAGGACTGATAAGCTCCTACGAGCAGTACTTC. Amino acid sequence: CATSRGLISSYEQYF. V is TRBV15 and J is TRBJ2-7; D is ambiguous. The V end lost 1 base, the J end lost 0 bases, and 10 bases lay between the germline ends. Germline CDR1 LNHNV, CDR2 YYDKDF (reference sequence). This CDR3 contains 15 residues.

The chain couples TRBV11-2 to TRBJ1-3; the D is unclear. The CDR3 loop spans 16 amino acids. V lost 2 bases, J lost 0 bases, and 11 bases lay in between. Germline lookup yields CDR1 SGHAT and CDR2 FQNNGV. CDR3 nucleotide sequence: TGTGCCAGCAGCTTATTCTCTACAGTCTCTGGAAACACCATATATTTT. Amino acid sequence: CASSLFSTVSGNTIYF.